Given below is one TCR beta chain in context. These data originate in a study of blood T cell repertoires in COVID-19. Study details: Both acute and convalescent COVID-19 samples were obtained from the United States, Italy and Spain. T cells, B-cell-depleted T cells, or PBMCs supplied cDNA or gDNA.

Under the authors' procedure: Amplification with reference gene primers provided the estimates of nucleated cell counts. Assay used: immunoSEQ multiplex PCR; TCRdb lists only in-frame clones, some missing. D and trimming were read from the DNA, whereas the V and J calls and clone size are those reported in that table. Of just over 650,000 clones detected, around 90% appear once; the ten largest clones hold approximately 0.25%. The CDR3 is made up of 16 amino acids. V shed 0 bases and J shed 1 base, with 8 bases lying between them. The germline CDR1 and CDR2 sequences are SGHTS and YDEGEE. Sequencing used peripheral blood. The clonotype was recovered from a woman aged 18 to 35 with acute or convalescent COVID-19. The rearrangement uses TRBV5-8 and TRBJ2-6, with a tentative D call TRBD2 (6 bases). The CDR3 spells CASSLEGRSGANVLTF. The CDR3 nucleotides are TGTGCCAGCAGCTTGGAGGGGAGGTCTGGGGCCAACGTCCTGACTTTC.